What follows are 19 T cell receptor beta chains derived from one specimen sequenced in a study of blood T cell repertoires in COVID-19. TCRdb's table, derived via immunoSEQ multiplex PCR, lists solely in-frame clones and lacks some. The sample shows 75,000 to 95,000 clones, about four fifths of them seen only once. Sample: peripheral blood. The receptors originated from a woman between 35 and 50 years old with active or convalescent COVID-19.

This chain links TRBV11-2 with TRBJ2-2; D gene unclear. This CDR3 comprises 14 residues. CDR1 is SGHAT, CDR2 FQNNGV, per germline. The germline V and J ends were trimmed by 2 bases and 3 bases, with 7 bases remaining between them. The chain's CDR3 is CASSLNYDTGELFF. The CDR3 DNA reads TGTGCCAGCAGCTTAAACTACGACACCGGGGAGCTGTTTTTT.

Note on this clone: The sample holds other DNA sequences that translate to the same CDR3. CDR3 nucleotides: TGTGCCAGCAGCTTGCGGGACGGGAGCTCCTACGAGCAGTACTTC. This codes for CASSLRDGSSYEQYF. This chain joins TRBV7-2 and TRBJ2-7; perhaps TRBD2 as D (6 bases). The CDR3 has 15 amino acids. Germline-derived CDR1 and CDR2 are SGHTA and FQGNSA. Deletions cut 3 bases from V and 0 bases from J, with 12 bases between.

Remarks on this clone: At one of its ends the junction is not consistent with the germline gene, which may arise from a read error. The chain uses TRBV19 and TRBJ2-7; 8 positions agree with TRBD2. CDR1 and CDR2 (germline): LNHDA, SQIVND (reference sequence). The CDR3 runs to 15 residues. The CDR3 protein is CASSLDPGGRHEQYF. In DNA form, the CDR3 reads TGTGCCAGTAGTTTAGATCCGGGCGGGAGGCACGAGCAGTACTTC.

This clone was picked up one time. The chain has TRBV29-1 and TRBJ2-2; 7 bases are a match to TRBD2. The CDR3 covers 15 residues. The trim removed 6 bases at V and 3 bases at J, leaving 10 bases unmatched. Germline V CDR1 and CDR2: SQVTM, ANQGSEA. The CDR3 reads CSVAISAGDTGELFF. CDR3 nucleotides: TGCAGCGTCGCCATTTCCGCGGGGGACACCGGGGAGCTGTTTTTT.

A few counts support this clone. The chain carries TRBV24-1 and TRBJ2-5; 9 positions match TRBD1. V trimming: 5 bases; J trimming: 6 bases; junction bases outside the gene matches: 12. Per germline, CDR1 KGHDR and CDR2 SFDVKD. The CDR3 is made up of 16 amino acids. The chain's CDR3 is CATSAAPSDRGQTQYF. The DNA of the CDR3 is TGTGCCACCAGTGCCGCCCCCTCGGACAGGGGTCAGACCCAGTACTTC.

CDR3 loop: CASSERRAGGNTGELFF. The DNA for the CDR3 is TGTGCCAGCAGTGAACGTAGGGCAGGGGGCAACACCGGGGAGCTGTTTTTT. The chain couples TRBV2 to TRBJ2-2; 8 bases line up with TRBD1. Losses at the gene ends were 2 bases for V and 2 bases for J; bases not matched to a gene: 7. CDR3 length: 17 amino acids. The germline V gene encodes CDR1 SNHLY and CDR2 FYNNEI.

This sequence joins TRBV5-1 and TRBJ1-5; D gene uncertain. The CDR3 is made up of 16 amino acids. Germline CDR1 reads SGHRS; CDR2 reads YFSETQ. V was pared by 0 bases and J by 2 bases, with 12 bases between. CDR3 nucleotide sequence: TGCGCCAGCAGCTTGGAGGCAGGACTGGGCAATCAGCCCCAGCATTTT. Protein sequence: CASSLEAGLGNQPQHF.

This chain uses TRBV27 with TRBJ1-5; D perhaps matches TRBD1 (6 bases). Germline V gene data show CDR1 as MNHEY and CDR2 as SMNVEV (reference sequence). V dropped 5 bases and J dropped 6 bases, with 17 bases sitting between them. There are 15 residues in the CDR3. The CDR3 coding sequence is TGTGCCAGCAGTCGGGAGGGGGGAGGCCTTCAGCCCCAGCATTTT. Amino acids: CASSREGGGLQPQHF.

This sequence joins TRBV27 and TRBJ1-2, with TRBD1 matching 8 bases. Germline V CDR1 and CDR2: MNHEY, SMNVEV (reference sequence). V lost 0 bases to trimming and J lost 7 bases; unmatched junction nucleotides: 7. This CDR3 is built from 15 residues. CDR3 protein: CASSLSGQAIGGYTF. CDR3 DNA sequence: TGTGCCAGCAGTTTATCGGGACAGGCAATTGGTGGCTACACCTTC.

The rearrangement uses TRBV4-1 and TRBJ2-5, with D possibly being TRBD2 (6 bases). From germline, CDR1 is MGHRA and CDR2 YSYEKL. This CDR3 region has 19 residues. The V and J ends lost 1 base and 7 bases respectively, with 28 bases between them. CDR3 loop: CASSQVFLSGGAFEGTQYF. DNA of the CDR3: TGCGCCAGCAGCCAAGTGTTTCTAAGTGGCGGGGCCTTCGAGGGGACCCAGTACTTC.

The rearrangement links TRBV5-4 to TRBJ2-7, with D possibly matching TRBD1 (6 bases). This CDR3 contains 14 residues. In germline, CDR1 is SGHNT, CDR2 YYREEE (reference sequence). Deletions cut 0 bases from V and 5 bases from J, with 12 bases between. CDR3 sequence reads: CASSLARAGDEQYF. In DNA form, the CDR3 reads TGTGCCAGCAGCTTGGCCCGTGCAGGGGACGAGCAGTACTTC.

Here the CDR3 DNA reads TGTGCCAGCAGCGTAGCGGCAGGGGTTTTGAATGAGCAGTTCTTC. Translating gives CASSVAAGVLNEQFF. The rearrangement links TRBV9 to TRBJ2-1; D is perhaps TRBD1 (6 bases). Trimming cost V 0 bases and J 7 bases, with 14 bases left between them. The CDR3 is 15 amino acids. Germline V gene data show CDR1 as SGDLS and CDR2 as YYNGEE.

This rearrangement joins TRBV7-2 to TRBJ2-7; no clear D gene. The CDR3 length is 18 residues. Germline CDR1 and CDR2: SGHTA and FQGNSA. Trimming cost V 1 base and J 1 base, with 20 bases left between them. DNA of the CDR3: TGTGCCAGCAGCTTAGTAGCCCAGAGACTTCCACAATCCTACGAGCAGTACTTC. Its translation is CASSLVAQRLPQSYEQYF.

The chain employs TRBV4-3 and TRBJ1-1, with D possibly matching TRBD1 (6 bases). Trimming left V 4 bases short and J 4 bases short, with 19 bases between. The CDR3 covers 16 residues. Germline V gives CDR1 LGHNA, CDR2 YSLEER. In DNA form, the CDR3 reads TGCGCCAGCAGCCCGCAACTGGATCGAGGGGGCACTGAAGCTTTCTTT. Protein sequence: CASSPQLDRGGTEAFF.

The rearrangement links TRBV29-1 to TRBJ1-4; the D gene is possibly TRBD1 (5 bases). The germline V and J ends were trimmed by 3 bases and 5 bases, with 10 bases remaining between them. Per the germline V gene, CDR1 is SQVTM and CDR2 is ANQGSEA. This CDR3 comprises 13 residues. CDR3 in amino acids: CSVDPQGNEKLFF. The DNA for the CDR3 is TGCAGCGTTGACCCCCAGGGCAATGAAAAACTGTTTTTT.

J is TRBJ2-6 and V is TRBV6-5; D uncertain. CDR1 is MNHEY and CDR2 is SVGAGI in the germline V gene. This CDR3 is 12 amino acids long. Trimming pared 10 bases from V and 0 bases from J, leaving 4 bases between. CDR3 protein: CATSSGANVLTF. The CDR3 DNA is TGTGCCACCTCCTCTGGGGCCAACGTCCTGACTTTC.

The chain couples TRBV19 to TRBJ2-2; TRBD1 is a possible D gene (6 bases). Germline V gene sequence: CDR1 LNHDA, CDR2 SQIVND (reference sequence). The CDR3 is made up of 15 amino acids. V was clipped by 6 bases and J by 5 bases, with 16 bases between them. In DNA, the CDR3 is TGTGCCAGTAGATCCTCGACAGGAAGAACCGGGGAGCTGTTTTTT. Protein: CASRSSTGRTGELFF.

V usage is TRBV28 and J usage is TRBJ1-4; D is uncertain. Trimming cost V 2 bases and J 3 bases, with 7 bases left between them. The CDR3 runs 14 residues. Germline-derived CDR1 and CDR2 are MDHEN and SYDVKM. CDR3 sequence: CASSLGGANEKLFF. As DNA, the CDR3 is TGTGCCAGCAGTTTAGGCGGGGCTAATGAAAAACTGTTTTTT.

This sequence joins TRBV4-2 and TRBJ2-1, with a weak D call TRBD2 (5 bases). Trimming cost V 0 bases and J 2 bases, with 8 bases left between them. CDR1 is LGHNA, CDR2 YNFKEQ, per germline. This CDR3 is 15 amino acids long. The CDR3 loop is CASSQDPGTYNEQFF. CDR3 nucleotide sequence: TGTGCCAGCAGCCAAGACCCCGGGACCTACAATGAGCAGTTCTTC.